The rows below give T cell receptor beta chains drawn from one sample of a study of blood T cell repertoires in COVID-19. The table came from immunoSEQ multiplex PCR; TCRdb's copy has only in-frame clones and leaves some out. This sample has 250,000 to 350,000 clones, with roughly nine tenths found just once. Sample: PBMCs or T cells enriched from blood (not recorded which). All receptors derive from a man in his 60s who had recovered from COVID-19. Each CDR3 is given with its conserved first and last residue. Each record gives: D gene, clone size, V gene, J gene, CDR3 DNA, CDR3 protein. The D gene is left open where the match is weak. Clone sizes are given selectively: once, few, many, or a class where the clone is expanded.

NA,once,TRBV5-1,TRBJ1-5,TGCGCCAGCAGCTTGGCTGGGTCTGGGGCTGGACAGCCCCAGCATTTT,CASSLAGSGAGQPQHF
TRBD1,NA,TRBV15,TRBJ1-4,TGTGCCACCAGTTGGGACAGCTCTTATAATGAAAAACTGTTTTTT,CATSWDSSYNEKLFF
NA,NA,TRBV21-1,TRBJ2-1,TGTGCCAGCAGCAAAGCCAATGATGAGCAGTTCTTC,CASSKANDEQFF
NA,NA,TRBV6-5,TRBJ1-2,TGTGCCAGCAGACAGACGACCCGCTATGGCTACACCTTC,CASRQTTRYGYTF
TRBD1,NA,TRBV19,TRBJ1-1,TGTGCCAGTAGTATTTCTGCCACAGGGGTGTTCACTGAAGCTTTCTTT,CASSISATGVFTEAFF
NA,once,TRBV11-2,TRBJ1-1,TGTGCCAGCAGCTTCTCCCTCGTAGTAGGAGCTGGAACTGAAGCTTTCTTT,CASSFSLVVGAGTEAFF
NA,once,TRBV18,TRBJ1-5,TGTGCCAGCTCACCACCTACCGGCTCGGGGGGCAATCAGCCCCAGCATTTT,CASSPPTGSGGNQPQHF
TRBD1,NA,TRBV7-8,TRBJ2-7,TGTGCCAGCAGCTTAGTACAGGGGCCCTCCTACGAGCAGTACTTC,CASSLVQGPSYEQYF
TRBD1,NA,TRBV6-5,TRBJ1-2,TGTGCCAGCAGTTACTCTTGGACAGGGGATAACTATGGCTACACCTTC,CASSYSWTGDNYGYTF
NA,NA,TRBV7-2,TRBJ1-5,TGTGCCAGCAGCTTAGACGGTAGCTATCAGCCCCAGCATTTT,CASSLDGSYQPQHF
NA,NA,TRBV24-1,TRBJ2-1,TGTGCCACCAGTGATTTCGGAGATAACAATGAGCAGTTCTTC,CATSDFGDNNEQFF
TRBD1,NA,TRBV6-5,TRBJ1-2,TGTGCCACCCGGACAGGGTTAATGGATGGCTACACCTTC,CATRTGLMDGYTF
NA,once,TRBV5-1,TRBJ2-1,TGCGCCAGCAGCTTGGCGGGCACTAGTACCGGGGAGCAGTTCTTC,CASSLAGTSTGEQFF
TRBD1,NA,TRBV11-3,TRBJ2-4,TGTGCCAGCAGCTCGGGGACCGGGACAGGATTTAACATTCAGTACTTC,CASSSGTGTGFNIQYF
TRBD1,NA,TRBV18,TRBJ1-5,TGTGCCAGCTCAGTAACCGGGACAGGGAATAGCAATCAGCCCCAGCATTTT,CASSVTGTGNSNQPQHF
NA,NA,TRBV5-6,TRBJ1-4,TGTGCCAGCAGCTTGGGAGGGTCCGGGAAACTGTTTTTT,CASSLGGSGKLFF
TRBD1,once,TRBV18,TRBJ2-4,TGTGCCAGCTCACCACCGAGTCAGGGGGCGCATAACATTCAGTACTTC,CASSPPSQGAHNIQYF
TRBD1,NA,TRBV12-5,TRBJ1-5,TGTGCTAGTGGTTTGGTACAGGGGGGCAGATTGAGCAATCAGCCCCAGCATTTT,CASGLVQGGRLSNQPQHF
TRBD1,NA,TRBV7-6,TRBJ1-3,TGTGCCAGCAGCCAAAGACAGGGGGGCACCATATATTTT,CASSQRQGGTIYF
TRBD2,once,TRBV24-1,TRBJ2-3,TGTGCCACCAGTGATACTAGCGGGGGAAACACAGATACGCAGTATTTT,CATSDTSGGNTDTQYF
NA,NA,TRBV21-1,TRBJ1-1,TGTGCCAGCAGAACAGGGTCGATGAACACTGAAGCTTTCTTT,CASRTGSMNTEAFF
NA,NA,TRBV7-9,TRBJ1-4,TGTGCCAGCAGCTTAGATGCCAGAAATAATGAAAAACTGTTTTTT,CASSLDARNNEKLFF
NA,NA,TRBV12-3/TRBV12-4,TRBJ1-1,TGTGCCAGCAGTTTAGGTCGACAAACTGAAGCTTTCTTT,CASSLGRQTEAFF
TRBD1,NA,TRBV7-2,TRBJ2-5,TGTGCCAGCAGCTCGGACAGGGGAGAGACCCAGTACTTC,CASSSDRGETQYF
NA,NA,TRBV6-1,TRBJ1-2,TGTGCCAGCAGTGATCAGACAGTCTATGGCTACACCTTC,CASSDQTVYGYTF
NA,NA,TRBV4-3,TRBJ2-1,TGCGCCAGCAGCCAAGGGGGAGGTGAGCAGTTCTTC,CASSQGGGEQFF